Presented here are 21 T cell receptor beta chains from one specimen sequenced in a study of OX40 agonist ivuxolimab in advanced cancers. Clones were sequenced by immunoSEQ multiplex PCR, and TCRdb holds only the in-frame ones, with some missing. The sample lists more than 70,000 clones, approximately 85% occurring once. The specimen was CD4+ or CD8+ T cells sorted from blood, collected in a trial of the OX40 agonist ivuxolimab. The receptors were gathered from an adult with an advanced solid tumor such as melanoma, head and neck, liver or kidney cancer.

This clone was detected only once. The chain links TRBV5-1 to TRBJ2-7; TRBD2 agrees at 9 bases. The CDR3 has 15 residues. The junction had 3 bases not matched to a gene; V was cut back by 2 bases and J by 0 bases. Germline V gives CDR1 SGHRS, CDR2 YFSETQ. The CDR3 nucleotides read TGCGCCAGCAGCTTTAGCGGGAGTTCCTCCTACGAGCAGTACTTC. It translates to CASSFSGSSSYEQYF.

This chain uses TRBV19 with TRBJ1-1, with 7 nucleotides matching TRBD1. The CDR3 is made up of 16 amino acids. Germline V gives CDR1 LNHDA, CDR2 SQIVND (reference sequence). Trimming removed 1 base from V and 1 base from J; junction bases left unmatched: 6. CDR3: CASSIVATGWNTEAFF. CDR3 nucleotides: TGTGCCAGTAGTATAGTGGCGACAGGGTGGAACACTGAAGCTTTCTTT.

CDR3 bases: TGTGCCAGCAGCTCAGGGTTTAGTCAGCCCCAGCATTTT. Translating it yields CASSSGFSQPQHF. This chain links TRBV6-5 with TRBJ1-5; D is perhaps TRBD1 (5 bases). The V gene lost 6 bases and the J gene lost 6 bases, with 12 bases spanning the gap. This CDR3 has 13 amino acids. Looked up from germline, CDR1 is MNHEY and CDR2 is SVGAGI.

The chain couples TRBV2 to TRBJ1-2; 8 nucleotides agree with TRBD1. The CDR3 length is 13 residues. Germline V CDR1 and CDR2: SNHLY, FYNNEI. Trimming cost V 6 bases and J 4 bases; bases outside gene matches: 4. The DNA of the CDR3 is TGTGCCAGCAGCGGACAGGGCAGCTATGGCTACACCTTC. Protein sequence: CASSGQGSYGYTF.

In DNA, the CDR3 is TGTGCCAGTAGTATTCCCTTTGGAGACAGGGCGGACTATGGCTACACCTTC. It is translated as CASSIPFGDRADYGYTF. This chain uses TRBV19 with TRBJ1-2; 7 nucleotides agree with TRBD1. CDR1 is LNHDA, CDR2 SQIVND, per germline (reference sequence). J gave up 3 bases and V 3 bases, and 13 bases lay outside the gene matches. The CDR3 consists of 17 residues.

This rearrangement joins TRBV13 to TRBJ1-3, with D possibly matching TRBD1 (5 bases). Germline assignment: CDR1 PRHDT and CDR2 FYEKMQ (reference sequence). With 5 bases removed from V and 0 bases from J, the gap between germline ends came to 11 bases. This CDR3 has 15 residues. CDR3 nucleotides: TGTGCCAGCAGCACCACAGGCGACTCTGGAAACACCATATATTTT. Translation: CASSTTGDSGNTIYF.

In nucleotides, the CDR3 is TGTGCCAGCAGCCCCGGGACAGGGGGCACCGGGGAGCTGTTTTTT. It specifies CASSPGTGGTGELFF. This chain joins TRBV11-2 and TRBJ2-2; TRBD1 aligns across 11 bases. The CDR3 sequence is 15 residues long. With V trimmed by 5 bases and J by 4 bases, 3 bases remained unmatched. Germline-derived CDR1 and CDR2 are SGHAT and FQNNGV. The variable domain in full, completed from reference TRBV11-2 and TRBJ2-2, reads EAGVAQSPRYKIIEKRQSVAFWCNPISGHATLYWYQQILGQGPKLLIQFQNNGVVDDSQLPKDRFSAERLKGVDSTLKIQPAKLEDSAVYLCASSPGTGGTGELFFGEGSRLTVL.

The chain recombines TRBV5-1 with TRBJ1-4, with D possibly TRBD1 on 5 matching bases. V gave up 0 bases and J gave up 7 bases, with 16 bases separating them. Per germline, CDR1 SGHRS and CDR2 YFSETQ. This CDR3 contains 16 residues. This chain's CDR3 is CASSLAGTHLSEKLFF. As DNA, the CDR3 is TGCGCCAGCAGCTTGGCGGGGACTCACCTCTCTGAAAAACTGTTTTTT. The full variable domain, rest sourced from reference TRBV5-1 and TRBJ1-4, is KAGVTQTPRYLIKTRGQQVTLSCSPISGHRSVSWYQQTPGQGLQFLFEYFSETQRNKGNFPGRFSGRQFSNSRSEMNVSTLELGDSALYLCASSLAGTHLSEKLFFGSGTQLSVL.

The chain joins TRBV9 to TRBJ2-5, with D perhaps matching TRBD1 (6 bases). The germline V gene encodes CDR1 SGDLS and CDR2 YYNGEE. V dropped 0 bases and J dropped 5 bases, with 14 bases sitting between them. The CDR3 is 15 residues long. CDR3 DNA: TGTGCCAGCAGCGTAGTGGGGGCCCACGGGGAGACCCAGTACTTC. Its translation: CASSVVGAHGETQYF.

The V gene is TRBV7-2, the J gene TRBJ1-5; D is undetermined. This CDR3 has 17 amino acids. Germline CDR1 reads SGHTA; CDR2 reads FQGNSA. Trimming took 4 bases from V and 6 from J, leaving 22 bases between them. The CDR3 DNA sequence: TGTGCCAGCAGCTCCTTAAGCTTGACAACCCGAAGTCAGCCCCAGCATTTT. Protein: CASSSLSLTTRSQPQHF.

V and J are TRBV28 and TRBJ1-1, with TRBD1 as a possible D gene (5 bases). Germline V lookup: CDR1 MDHEN, CDR2 SYDVKM. The CDR3 has 16 residues. V lost 3 bases and J lost 6, with 20 bases in between. The chain's CDR3 is CASSFRGPKRGAEAFF. The CDR3 bases are TGTGCCAGCAGTTTCCGTGGCCCGAAAAGGGGCGCTGAAGCTTTCTTT.

The chain recombines TRBV2 with TRBJ1-3; a possible D gene is TRBD1 (6 bases). Trimming stripped 6 bases from V and 0 bases from J, with 15 bases between. The CDR3 totals 16 residues. Looked up from germline, CDR1 is SNHLY and CDR2 is FYNNEI. CDR3 protein: CASSPTGIFSGNTIYF. The CDR3 DNA reads as TGTGCCAGCAGCCCGACAGGCATATTCTCTGGAAACACCATATATTTT.

The chain is built from TRBV30 and TRBJ2-3; 8 bases map to TRBD1. The length of the CDR3 is 13 residues. The V gene's germline CDR1 is GTSNPN and CDR2 SVGIG (reference sequence). J was trimmed by 6 bases and V by 2 bases; bases with no gene match: 4. The chain's CDR3 is CAWSTQGADTQYF. Written as DNA, the CDR3 is TGTGCCTGGAGTACCCAGGGGGCGGATACGCAGTATTTT.

This chain joins TRBV6-1 and TRBJ2-7, with TRBD2 identical over 8 bases. There are 13 residues in the CDR3. Looked up from germline, CDR1 is MNHNS and CDR2 is SASEGT. Trimming took 6 bases from V and 6 from J; bases not matched to a gene: 7. The CDR3 region has the DNA TGTGCCAGCAGAGTAGCGGGACTCTCCGAGCAGTACTTC. Its translation is CASRVAGLSEQYF.

The genes are TRBV28 and TRBJ1-2; no clear D. Trimming pared 5 bases from V and 4 bases from J, leaving 5 bases between. The CDR3 loop spans 11 amino acids. The V gene's germline CDR1 is MDHEN and CDR2 SYDVKM. CDR3 coding DNA: TGTGCCAGCAGTCGTATCTATGGCTACACCTTC. This translates into CASSRIYGYTF.

A word on this clone: The sample holds other DNA sequences that translate to the same CDR3. The gene calls are TRBV10-3 and TRBJ1-5; the D gene is possibly TRBD1 (5 bases). Germline values: CDR1 ENHRY, CDR2 SYGVKD. Trimming took 5 bases from V and 5 from J, leaving 13 bases between them. The CDR3 covers 14 residues. The CDR3 nucleotides are TGTGCCATCAGTTCAGGGCAGGTCGATCAGCCCCAGCATTTT. Its protein is CAISSGQVDQPQHF.

The rearrangement links TRBV4-1 to TRBJ2-3; tentative D call: TRBD1 (5 bases). This CDR3 region has 14 residues. Per germline, CDR1 MGHRA and CDR2 YSYEKL. Trimming left V 4 bases short and J 3 bases short, with 11 bases between. This CDR3 is CASSLPQGTDTQYF. The DNA for the CDR3 is TGCGCCAGCAGCCTGCCCCAGGGTACAGATACGCAGTATTTT.

The rearrangement joins TRBV18 to TRBJ2-3, with D unclear. Germline lookup yields CDR1 KGHSH and CDR2 LQKENI. Trimming took 3 bases from V and 0 from J, leaving 10 bases between them. The CDR3 consists of 15 residues. The CDR3 region is CASSPMEKSTDTQYF. The CDR3 DNA reads TGTGCCAGCTCACCTATGGAGAAAAGCACAGATACGCAGTATTTT.

A single count supports this clone. The V and J genes are TRBV4-3 and TRBJ1-2, with D unresolved. This CDR3 has 15 residues. CDR1 is LGHNA, CDR2 YSLEER, per germline. Trimming removed 0 bases at V and 8 bases at J, with 16 bases between. CDR3: CASSQELGITSGYTF. The CDR3 nucleotides read TGCGCCAGCAGCCAAGAATTGGGCATCACGAGCGGCTACACCTTC.

The J gene is TRBJ1-3, the V gene TRBV5-1, with 7 nucleotides matching TRBD1. This CDR3 region has 14 residues. The trim removed 6 bases at V and 0 bases at J, leaving 3 bases unmatched. The germline gives CDR1 SGHRS, CDR2 YFSETQ. The chain's CDR3 is CASTGQSSGNTIYF. The CDR3 DNA follows: TGCGCCAGCACGGGACAGAGCTCTGGAAACACCATATATTTT.

The genes are TRBV7-9 and TRBJ1-5; 7 bases align to TRBD1. V was pared by 3 bases and J by 0 bases, with 2 bases of the junction left unmatched. Germline loops: CDR1 SEHNR, CDR2 FQNEAQ (reference sequence). The CDR3 contains 15 residues. The DNA for the CDR3 is TGTGCCAGCAGCTTGGAGGGGGCTAGCAATCAGCCCCAGCATTTT. Amino acids: CASSLEGASNQPQHF.